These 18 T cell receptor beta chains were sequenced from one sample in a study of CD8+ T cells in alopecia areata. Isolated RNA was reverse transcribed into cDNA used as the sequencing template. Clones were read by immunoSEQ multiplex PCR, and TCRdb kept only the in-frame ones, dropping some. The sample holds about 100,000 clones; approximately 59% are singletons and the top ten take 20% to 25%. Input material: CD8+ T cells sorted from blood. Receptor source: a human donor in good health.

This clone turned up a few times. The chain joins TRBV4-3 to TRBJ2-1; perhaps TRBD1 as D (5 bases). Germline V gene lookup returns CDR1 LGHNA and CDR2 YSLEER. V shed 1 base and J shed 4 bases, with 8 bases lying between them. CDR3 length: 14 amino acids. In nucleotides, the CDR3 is TGCGCCAGCAGCCAAGGCCAGGGATACAATGAGCAGTTCTTC. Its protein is CASSQGQGYNEQFF.

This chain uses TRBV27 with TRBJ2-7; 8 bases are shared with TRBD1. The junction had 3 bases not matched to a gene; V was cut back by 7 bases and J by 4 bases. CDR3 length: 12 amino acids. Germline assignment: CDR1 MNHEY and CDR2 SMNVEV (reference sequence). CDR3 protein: CASTGQGYEQYF. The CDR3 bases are TGTGCCAGCACCGGACAGGGATACGAGCAGTACTTC.

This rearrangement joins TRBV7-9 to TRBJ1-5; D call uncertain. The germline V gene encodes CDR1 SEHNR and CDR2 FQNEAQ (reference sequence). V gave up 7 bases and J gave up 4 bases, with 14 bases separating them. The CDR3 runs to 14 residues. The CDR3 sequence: CASKAGVGNQPQHF. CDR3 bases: TGTGCCAGCAAGGCTGGGGTTGGAAATCAGCCCCAGCATTTT.

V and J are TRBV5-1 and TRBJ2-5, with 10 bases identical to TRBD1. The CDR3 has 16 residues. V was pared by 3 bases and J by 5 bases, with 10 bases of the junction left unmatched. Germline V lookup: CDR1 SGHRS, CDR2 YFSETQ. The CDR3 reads CASSWQPTGGRETQYF. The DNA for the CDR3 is TGCGCCAGCAGCTGGCAACCGACAGGGGGCCGGGAGACCCAGTACTTC.

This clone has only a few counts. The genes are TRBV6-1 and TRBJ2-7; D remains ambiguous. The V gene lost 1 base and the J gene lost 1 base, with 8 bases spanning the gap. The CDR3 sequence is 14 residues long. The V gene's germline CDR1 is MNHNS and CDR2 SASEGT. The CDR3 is CASSEGSESYEQYF. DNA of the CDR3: TGTGCCAGCAGTGAAGGCTCGGAATCCTACGAGCAGTACTTC.

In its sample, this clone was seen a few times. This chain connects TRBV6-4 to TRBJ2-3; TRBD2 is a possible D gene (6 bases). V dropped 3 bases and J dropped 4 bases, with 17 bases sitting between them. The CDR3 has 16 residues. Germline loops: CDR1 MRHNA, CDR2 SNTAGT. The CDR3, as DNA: TGTGCCAGCAGTGAGACTAGTTCTTCGTCCGCAGATACGCAGTATTTT. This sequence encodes CASSETSSSSADTQYF.

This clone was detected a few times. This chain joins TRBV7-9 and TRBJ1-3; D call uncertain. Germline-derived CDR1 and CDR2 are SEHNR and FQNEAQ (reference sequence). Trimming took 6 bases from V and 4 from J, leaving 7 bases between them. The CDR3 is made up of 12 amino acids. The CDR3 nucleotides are TGTGCCAGCAGTAATGAGGGAAACACCATATATTTT. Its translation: CASSNEGNTIYF.

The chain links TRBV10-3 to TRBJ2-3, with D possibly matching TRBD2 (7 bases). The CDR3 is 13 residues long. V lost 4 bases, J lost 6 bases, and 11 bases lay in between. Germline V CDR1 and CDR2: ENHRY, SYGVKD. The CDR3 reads CAISGGGPDTQYF. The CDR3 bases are TGTGCCATCAGTGGGGGGGGGCCCGATACGCAGTATTTT.

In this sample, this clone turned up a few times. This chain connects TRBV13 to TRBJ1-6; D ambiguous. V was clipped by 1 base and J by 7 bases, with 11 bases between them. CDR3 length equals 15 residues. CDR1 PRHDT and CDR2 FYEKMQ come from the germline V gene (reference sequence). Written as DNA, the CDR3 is TGTGCCAGCAGCTTAGAGGCGGTCCCAAATTCACCCCTCCACTTT. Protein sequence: CASSLEAVPNSPLHF.

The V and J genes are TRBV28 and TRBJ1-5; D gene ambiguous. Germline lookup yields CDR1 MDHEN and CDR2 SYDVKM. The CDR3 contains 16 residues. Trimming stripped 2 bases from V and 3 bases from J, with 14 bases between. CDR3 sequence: CASSLTAGPYNQPQHF. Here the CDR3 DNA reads TGTGCCAGCAGTTTAACGGCAGGACCCTACAATCAGCCCCAGCATTTT.

This CDR3 is CSVVAVGEQYF. The CDR3 DNA sequence: TGCAGCGTTGTTGCGGTGGGCGAGCAGTACTTC. The chain employs TRBV29-1 and TRBJ2-7; the D is unclear. Germline lookup yields CDR1 SQVTM and CDR2 ANQGSEA. The CDR3 totals 11 residues. V lost 4 bases and J 6 bases, leaving 10 bases between the germline ends.

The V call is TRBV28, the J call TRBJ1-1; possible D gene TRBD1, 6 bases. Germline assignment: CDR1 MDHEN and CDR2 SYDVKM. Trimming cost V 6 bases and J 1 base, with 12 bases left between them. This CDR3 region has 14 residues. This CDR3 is CASSFMGQNTEAFF. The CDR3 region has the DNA TGTGCCAGCAGCTTTATGGGACAGAACACTGAAGCTTTCTTT.

The CDR3 loop is CASSQTGTGIDGYTF. The CDR3 DNA reads TGCGCCAGCAGCCAGACCGGGACAGGGATCGATGGCTACACCTTC. This chain joins TRBV4-1 and TRBJ1-2; 9 nucleotides align to TRBD1. J was trimmed by 6 bases and V by 3 bases; bases with no gene match: 8. The germline CDR1 and CDR2 sequences are MGHRA and YSYEKL. The CDR3 runs 15 residues.

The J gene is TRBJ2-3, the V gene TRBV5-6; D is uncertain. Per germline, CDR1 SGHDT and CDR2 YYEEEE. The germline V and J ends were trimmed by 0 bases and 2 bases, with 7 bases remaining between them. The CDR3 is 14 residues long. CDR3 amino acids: CASSLGRVTDTQYF. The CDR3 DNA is TGTGCCAGCAGCTTGGGACGAGTCACAGATACGCAGTATTTT.

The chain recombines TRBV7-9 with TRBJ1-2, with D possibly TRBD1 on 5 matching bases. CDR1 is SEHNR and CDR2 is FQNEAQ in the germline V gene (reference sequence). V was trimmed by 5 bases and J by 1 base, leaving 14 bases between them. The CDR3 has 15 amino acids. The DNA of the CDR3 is TGTGCCAGCAGCATAGACAGAGATCGTAACTATGGCTACACCTTC. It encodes CASSIDRDRNYGYTF.

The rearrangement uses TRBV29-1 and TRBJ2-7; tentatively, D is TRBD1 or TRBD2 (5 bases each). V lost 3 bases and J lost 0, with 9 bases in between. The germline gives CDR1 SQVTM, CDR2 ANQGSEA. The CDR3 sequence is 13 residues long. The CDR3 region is CSVEAGSSYEQYF. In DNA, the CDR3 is TGCAGCGTTGAGGCAGGGAGCTCCTACGAGCAGTACTTC.

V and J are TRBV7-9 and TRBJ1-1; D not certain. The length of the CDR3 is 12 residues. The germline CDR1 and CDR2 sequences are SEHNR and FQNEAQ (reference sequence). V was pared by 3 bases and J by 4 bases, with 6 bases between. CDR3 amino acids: CASSLKTTEAFF. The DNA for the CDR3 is TGTGCCAGCAGCTTGAAGACCACTGAAGCTTTCTTT.

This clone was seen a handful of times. The CDR3 coding sequence is TGTGCCATCAGTGAGTCGCTAGCGGGACCCCAAGAGACCCAGTACTTC. This translates into CAISESLAGPQETQYF. The V gene is TRBV10-3, the J gene TRBJ2-5, with 9 bases fitting TRBD2. The CDR3 runs to 16 residues. J gave up 1 base and V 0 bases, and 3 bases lay outside the gene matches. The germline V gene has CDR1 ENHRY and CDR2 SYGVKD.